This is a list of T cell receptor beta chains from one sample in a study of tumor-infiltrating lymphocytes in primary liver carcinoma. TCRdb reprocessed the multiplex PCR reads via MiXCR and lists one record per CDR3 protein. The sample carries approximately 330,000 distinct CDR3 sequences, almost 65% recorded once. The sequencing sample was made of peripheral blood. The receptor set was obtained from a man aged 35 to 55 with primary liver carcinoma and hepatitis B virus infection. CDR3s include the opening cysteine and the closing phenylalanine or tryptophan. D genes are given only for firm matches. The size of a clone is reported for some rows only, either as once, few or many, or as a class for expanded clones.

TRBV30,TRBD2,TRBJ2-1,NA,CAWSRLTSGSYNEKFF,TGTGCCTGGAGTCGCCTCACTAGCGGATCCTACAATGAGAAGTTCTTC
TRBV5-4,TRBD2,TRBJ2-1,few,CASSWMTSGRDEQFF,TGTGCCAGCAGCTGGATGACTAGCGGGAGAGATGAGCAGTTCTTC
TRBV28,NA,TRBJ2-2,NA,CASHGWNTGDLFF,TGTGCCAGCCATGGCTGGAACACCGGGGATCTGTTTTTT
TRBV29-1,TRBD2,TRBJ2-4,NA,CSVGCGLAGGLAKNIQYF,TGCAGCGTTGGGTGTGGACTAGCGGGAGGGCTGGCCAAAAACATTCAGTACTTC
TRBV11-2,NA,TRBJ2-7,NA,CASSDGTEQYF,TGTGCCAGCAGCGACGGCACCGAGCAGTACTTC
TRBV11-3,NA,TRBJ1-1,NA,CASSPRPLNTEAFF,TGTGCCAGTAGCCCGCGACCGCTGAACACTGAAGCTTTCTTT
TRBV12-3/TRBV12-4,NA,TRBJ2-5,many,CASSSPRPGPHKETQYF,TGTGCCAGCAGTTCACCAAGGCCGGGACCTCACAAAGAGACCCAGTACTTC
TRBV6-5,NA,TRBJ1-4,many,CASSYAGSMDGRGKLFF,TGTGCCAGCAGTTACGCCGGGTCTATGGACGGACGAGGGAAACTGTTTTTT
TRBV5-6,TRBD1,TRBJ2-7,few,CASSSPGQHYEQYF,TGTGCCAGCAGCTCACCGGGACAGCACTACGAGCAGTACTTC
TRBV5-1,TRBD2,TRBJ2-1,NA,CASSLEVRESYNEQFF,TGCGCCAGCAGCTTGGAGGTGCGGGAGTCCTACAATGAGCAGTTCTTC
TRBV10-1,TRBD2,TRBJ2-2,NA,CASCGGLALAGGLSF,TGCGCCAGCTGCGGGGGACTAGCGCTGGCCGGGGGGCTGTCTTTT
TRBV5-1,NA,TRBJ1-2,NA,CASSLVGPYGYTF,TGCGCCAGCAGCTTGGTCGGTCCCTATGGCTACACCTTC
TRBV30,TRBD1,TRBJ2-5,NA,CAWKNTEDRAWETQYF,TGTGCCTGGAAAAACACGGAGGACAGGGCTTGGGAGACCCAGTACTTC
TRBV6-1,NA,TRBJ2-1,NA,CVSSDEPGLPNEQFF,TGTGTCAGCAGTGATGAGCCCGGACTGCCCAATGAGCAGTTCTTC
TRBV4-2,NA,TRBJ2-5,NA,CTSSQEYTQETQYF,TGTACCAGCAGCCAGGAATATACACAAGAGACCCAGTACTTC
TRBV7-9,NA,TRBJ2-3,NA,CAGSLAIGTQYF,TGTGCCGGCAGCTTAGCTATCGGTACGCAGTATTTT
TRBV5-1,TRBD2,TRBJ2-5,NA,CASSLGSGRRETQYF,TGCGCCAGCAGCTTAGGTAGCGGGAGGAGGGAGACCCAGTACTTC
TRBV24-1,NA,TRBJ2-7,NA,CATSDPTSPSYEQYF,TGTGCCACCAGTGACCCGACCTCCCCCTCCTACGAGCAGTACTTC
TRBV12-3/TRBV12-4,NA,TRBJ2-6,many,CASRLGAGANVLTF,TGTGCCAGCAGGTTGGGAGCTGGGGCCAACGTCCTGACTTTC
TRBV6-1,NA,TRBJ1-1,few,CASSEYRVMNTEALF,TGTGCCAGCAGTGAGTATAGGGTGATGAACACTGAAGCTCTCTTT
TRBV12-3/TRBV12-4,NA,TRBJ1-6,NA,CTSSQDGSFLTLHF,TGTACCAGCAGCCAGGACGGAAGCTTTCTAACCCTCCACTTT
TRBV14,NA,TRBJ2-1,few,CASSAVGGSYNEQFF,TGTGCCAGCAGCGCGGTAGGAGGAAGCTACAATGAGCAGTTCTTC
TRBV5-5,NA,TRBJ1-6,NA,CASSLGSAGQDSLLHF,TGTGCCAGCAGCTTGGGTTCGGCAGGGCAGGATTCACTCCTCCACTTT
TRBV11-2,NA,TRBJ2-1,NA,CASSLGFCSYNEQFF,TGTGCCAGCAGCTTAGGCTTTTGCTCCTACAACGAGCAGTTCTTC
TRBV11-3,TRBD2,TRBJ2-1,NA,CARSLVAGGNEQFF,TGTGCCAGAAGCTTAGTAGCGGGAGGCAATGAACAGTTCTTC
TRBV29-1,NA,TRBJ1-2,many,CSVATQADTSKITF,TGCAGCGTTGCTACCCAGGCCGACACCTCTAAGATAACCTTC
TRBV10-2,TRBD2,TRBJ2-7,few,CATLGGSYEQYF,TGCGCCACCTTGGGAGGGTCCTACGAGCAGTACTTC